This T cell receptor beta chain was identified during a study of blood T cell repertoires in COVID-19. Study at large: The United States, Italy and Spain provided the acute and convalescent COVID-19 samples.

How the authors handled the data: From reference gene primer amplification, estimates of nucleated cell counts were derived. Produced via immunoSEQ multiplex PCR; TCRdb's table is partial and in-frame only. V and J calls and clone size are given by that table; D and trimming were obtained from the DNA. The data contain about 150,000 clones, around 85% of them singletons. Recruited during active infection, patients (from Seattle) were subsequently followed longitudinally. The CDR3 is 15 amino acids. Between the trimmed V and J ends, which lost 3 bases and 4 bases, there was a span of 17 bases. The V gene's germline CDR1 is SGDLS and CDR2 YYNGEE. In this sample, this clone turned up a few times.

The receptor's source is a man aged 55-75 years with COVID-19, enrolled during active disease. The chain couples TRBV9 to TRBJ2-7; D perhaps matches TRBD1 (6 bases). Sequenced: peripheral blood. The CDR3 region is CASSGSEGHTYEQYF. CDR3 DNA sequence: TGTGCCAGCAGCGGGAGTGAGGGACACACTTACGAGCAGTACTTC. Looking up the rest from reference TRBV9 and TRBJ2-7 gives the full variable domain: DSGVTQTPKHLITATGQRVTLRCSPRSGDLSVYWYQQSLDQGLQFLIQYYNGEERAKGNILERFSAQQFPDLHSELNLSSLELGDSALYFCASSGSEGHTYEQYFGPGTRLTVT.